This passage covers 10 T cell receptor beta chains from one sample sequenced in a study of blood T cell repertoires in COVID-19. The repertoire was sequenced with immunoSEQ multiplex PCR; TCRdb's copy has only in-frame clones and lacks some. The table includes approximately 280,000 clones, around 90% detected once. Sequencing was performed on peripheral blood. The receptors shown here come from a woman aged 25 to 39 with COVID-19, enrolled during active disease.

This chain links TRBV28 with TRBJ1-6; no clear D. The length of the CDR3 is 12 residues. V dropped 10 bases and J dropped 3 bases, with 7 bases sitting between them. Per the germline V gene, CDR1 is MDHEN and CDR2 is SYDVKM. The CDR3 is CATFGYNSPLHF. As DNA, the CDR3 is TGTGCCACCTTCGGCTATAATTCACCCCTCCACTTT.

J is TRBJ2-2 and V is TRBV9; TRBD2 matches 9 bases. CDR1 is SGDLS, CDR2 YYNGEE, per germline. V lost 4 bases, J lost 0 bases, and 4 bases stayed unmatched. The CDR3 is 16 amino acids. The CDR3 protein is CASSPRLAANTGELFF. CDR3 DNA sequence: TGTGCCAGCAGCCCTCGACTAGCGGCGAACACCGGGGAGCTGTTTTTT.

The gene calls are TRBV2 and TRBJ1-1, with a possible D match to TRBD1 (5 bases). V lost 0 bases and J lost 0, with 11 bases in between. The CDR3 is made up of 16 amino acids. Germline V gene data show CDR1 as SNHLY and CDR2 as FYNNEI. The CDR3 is CASSEARDLLNTEAFF. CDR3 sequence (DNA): TGTGCCAGCAGTGAAGCGAGGGACTTACTGAACACTGAAGCTTTCTTT.

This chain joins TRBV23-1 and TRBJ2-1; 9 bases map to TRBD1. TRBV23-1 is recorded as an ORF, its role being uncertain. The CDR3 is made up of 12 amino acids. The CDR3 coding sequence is TGCGGTCTAGGACAGGGGACGAATGAGCAGTTCTTC. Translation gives CGLGQGTNEQFF.

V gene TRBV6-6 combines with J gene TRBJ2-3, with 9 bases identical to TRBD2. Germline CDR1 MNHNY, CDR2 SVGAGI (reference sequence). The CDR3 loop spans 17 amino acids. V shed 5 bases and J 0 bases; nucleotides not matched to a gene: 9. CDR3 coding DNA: TGTGCCAGCAGTCGACTTCCGGGACTAGCAAGCACAGATACGCAGTATTTT. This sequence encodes CASSRLPGLASTDTQYF.

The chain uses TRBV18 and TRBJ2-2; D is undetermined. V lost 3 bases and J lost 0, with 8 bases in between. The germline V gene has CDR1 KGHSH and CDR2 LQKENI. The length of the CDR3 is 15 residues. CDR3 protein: CASSPLLANTGELFF. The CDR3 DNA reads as TGTGCCAGCTCACCGCTCCTAGCGAACACCGGGGAGCTGTTTTTT.

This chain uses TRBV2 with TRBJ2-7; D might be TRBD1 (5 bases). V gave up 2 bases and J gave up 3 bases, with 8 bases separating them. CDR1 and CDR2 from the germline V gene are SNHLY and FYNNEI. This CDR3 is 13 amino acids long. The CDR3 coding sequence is TGTGCCAGCAGTGAAAGGACACTCTACGAGCAGTACTTC. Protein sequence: CASSERTLYEQYF. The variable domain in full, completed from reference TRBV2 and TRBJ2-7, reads EPEVTQTPSHQVTQMGQEVILRCVPISNHLYFYWYRQILGQKVEFLVSFYNNEISEKSEIFDDQFSVERPDGSNFTLKIRSTKLEDSAMYFCASSERTLYEQYFGPGTRLTVT.

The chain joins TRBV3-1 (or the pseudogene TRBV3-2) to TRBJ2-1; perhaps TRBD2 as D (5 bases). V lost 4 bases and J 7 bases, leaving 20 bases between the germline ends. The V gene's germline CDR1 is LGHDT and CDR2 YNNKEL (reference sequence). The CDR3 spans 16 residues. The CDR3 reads CASSLIGGEGRNEQFF. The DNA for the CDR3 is TGTGCCAGCAGCCTAATAGGCGGAGAGGGTCGGAATGAGCAGTTCTTC.

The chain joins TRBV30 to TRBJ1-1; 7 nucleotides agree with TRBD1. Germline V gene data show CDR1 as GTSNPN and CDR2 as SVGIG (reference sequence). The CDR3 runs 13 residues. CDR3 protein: CAQTRGERTEAFF. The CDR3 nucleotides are TGTGCGCAAACCAGGGGGGAACGGACTGAAGCTTTCTTT. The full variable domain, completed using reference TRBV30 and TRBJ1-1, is SQTIHQWPATLVQPVGSPLSLECTVEGTSNPNLYWYRQAAGRGLQLLFYSVGIGQISSEVPQNLSASRPQDRQFILSSKKLLLSDSGFYLCAQTRGERTEAFFGQGTRLTVV.

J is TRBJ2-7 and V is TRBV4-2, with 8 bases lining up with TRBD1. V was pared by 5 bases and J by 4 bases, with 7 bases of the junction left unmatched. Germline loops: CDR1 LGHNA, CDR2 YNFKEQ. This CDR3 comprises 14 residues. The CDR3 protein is CASSSGGGDYEQYF. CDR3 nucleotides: TGTGCCAGCAGCTCAGGGGGCGGGGATTACGAGCAGTACTTC.